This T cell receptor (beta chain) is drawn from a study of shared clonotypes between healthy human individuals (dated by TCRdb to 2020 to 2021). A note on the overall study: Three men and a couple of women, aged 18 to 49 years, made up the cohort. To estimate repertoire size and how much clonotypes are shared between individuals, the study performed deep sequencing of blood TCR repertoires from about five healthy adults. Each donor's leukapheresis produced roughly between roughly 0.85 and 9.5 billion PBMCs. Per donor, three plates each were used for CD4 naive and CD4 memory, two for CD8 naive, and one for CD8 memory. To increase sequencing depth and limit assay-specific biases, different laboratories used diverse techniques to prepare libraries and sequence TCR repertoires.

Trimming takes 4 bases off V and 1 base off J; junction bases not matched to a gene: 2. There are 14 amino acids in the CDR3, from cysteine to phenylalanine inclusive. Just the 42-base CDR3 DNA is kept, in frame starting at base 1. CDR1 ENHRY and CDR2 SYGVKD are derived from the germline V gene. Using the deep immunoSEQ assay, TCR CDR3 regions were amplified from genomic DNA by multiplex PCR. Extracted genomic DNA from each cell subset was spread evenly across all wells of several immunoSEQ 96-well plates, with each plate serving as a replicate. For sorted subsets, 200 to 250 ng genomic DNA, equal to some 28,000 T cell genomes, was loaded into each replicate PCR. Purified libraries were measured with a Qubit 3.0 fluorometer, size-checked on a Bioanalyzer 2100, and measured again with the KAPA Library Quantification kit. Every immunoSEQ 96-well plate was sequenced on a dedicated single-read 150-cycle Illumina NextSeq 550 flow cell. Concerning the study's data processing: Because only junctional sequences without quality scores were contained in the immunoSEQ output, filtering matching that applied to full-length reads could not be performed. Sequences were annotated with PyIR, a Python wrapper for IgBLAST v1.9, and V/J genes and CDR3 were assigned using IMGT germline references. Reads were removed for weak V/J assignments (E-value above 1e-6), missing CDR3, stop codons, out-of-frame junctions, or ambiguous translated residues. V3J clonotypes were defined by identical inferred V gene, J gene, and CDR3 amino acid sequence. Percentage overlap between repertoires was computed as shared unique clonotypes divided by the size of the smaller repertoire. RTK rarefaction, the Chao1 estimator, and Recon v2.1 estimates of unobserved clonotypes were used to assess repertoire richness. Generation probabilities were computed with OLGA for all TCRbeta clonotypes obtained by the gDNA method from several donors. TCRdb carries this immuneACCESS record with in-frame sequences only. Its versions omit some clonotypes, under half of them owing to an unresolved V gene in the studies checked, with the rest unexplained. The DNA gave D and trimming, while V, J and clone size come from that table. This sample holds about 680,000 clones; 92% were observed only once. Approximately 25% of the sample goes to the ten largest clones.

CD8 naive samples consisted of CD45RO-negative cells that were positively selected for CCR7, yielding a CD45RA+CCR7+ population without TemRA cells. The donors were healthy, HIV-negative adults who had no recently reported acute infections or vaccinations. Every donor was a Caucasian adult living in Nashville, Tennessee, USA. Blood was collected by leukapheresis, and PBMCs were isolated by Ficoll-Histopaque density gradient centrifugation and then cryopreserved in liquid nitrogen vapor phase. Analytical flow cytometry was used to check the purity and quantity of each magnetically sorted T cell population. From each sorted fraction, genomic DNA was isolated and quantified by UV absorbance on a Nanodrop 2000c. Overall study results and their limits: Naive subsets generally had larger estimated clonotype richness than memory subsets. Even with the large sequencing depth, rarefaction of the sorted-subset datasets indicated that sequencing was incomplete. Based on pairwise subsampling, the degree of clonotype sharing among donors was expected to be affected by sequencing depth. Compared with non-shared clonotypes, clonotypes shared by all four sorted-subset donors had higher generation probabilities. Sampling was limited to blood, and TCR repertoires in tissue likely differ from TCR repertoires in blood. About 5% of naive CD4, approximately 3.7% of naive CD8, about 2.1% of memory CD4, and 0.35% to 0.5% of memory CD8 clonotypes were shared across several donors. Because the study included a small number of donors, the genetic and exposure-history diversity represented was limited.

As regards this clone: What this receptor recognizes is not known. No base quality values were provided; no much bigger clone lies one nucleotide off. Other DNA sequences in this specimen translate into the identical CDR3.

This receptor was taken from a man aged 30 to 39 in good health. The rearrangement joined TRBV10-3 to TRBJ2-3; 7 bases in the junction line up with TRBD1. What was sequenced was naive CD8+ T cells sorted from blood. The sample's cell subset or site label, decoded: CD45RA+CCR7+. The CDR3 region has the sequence CAISGQGGTDTQYF. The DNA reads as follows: TGTGCCATCAGTGGACAGGGCGGCACAGATACGCAGTATTTT.